A single sample gave rise to the 3 T cell receptor beta chains below, sequenced in a study of identical twins. TCRdb called the 5' RACE reads again in MiXCR, with one record for every CDR3 protein. The sample has approximately 230,000 distinct CDR3 sequences; about 6.7% are singletons. The same data also went into a second study, on T cells expressing NK-cell markers.

Source material: CD8+ T cells sorted from blood. The receptor source for this set is a woman aged 18 to 35 in good health.

This clonotype was seen more than once but under ten times. The chain couples TRBV6-1 to TRBJ2-1, with D perhaps TRBD1 or TRBD2 (5 bases each). CDR1 and CDR2 from the germline V gene are MNHNS and SASEGT. Deletions cut 2 bases from V and 8 bases from J, with 10 bases between. This CDR3 has 13 amino acids. The CDR3 sequence is CASSERDGDEQFF. CDR3 in DNA: TGTGCCAGCAGTGAACGGGACGGCGATGAGCAGTTCTTC.

This clonotype was observed a handful of times. The rearrangement joins TRBV15 to TRBJ2-2; TRBD2 might be the D (5 bases). Germline CDR1 LNHNV, CDR2 YYDKDF (reference sequence). Trimming removed 0 bases at V and 7 bases at J, with 9 bases between. The CDR3 covers 14 residues. The CDR3 sequence is CATSRDAGDGELFF. The CDR3 DNA is TGTGCCACCAGCAGAGATGCCGGGGACGGGGAGCTGTTTTTT.

This clonotype occurred many times. V and J are TRBV19 and TRBJ2-1; a possible D gene is TRBD2 (6 bases). The V end was cut by 3 bases, the J end by 7 bases, with 16 bases between. CDR1 is LNHDA and CDR2 is SQIVND in the germline V gene (reference sequence). This CDR3 contains 15 residues. The CDR3 DNA follows: TGTGCCAGTAGTATTACGCGGGGAACCTGGAATGAGCAGTTCTTC. It specifies CASSITRGTWNEQFF.